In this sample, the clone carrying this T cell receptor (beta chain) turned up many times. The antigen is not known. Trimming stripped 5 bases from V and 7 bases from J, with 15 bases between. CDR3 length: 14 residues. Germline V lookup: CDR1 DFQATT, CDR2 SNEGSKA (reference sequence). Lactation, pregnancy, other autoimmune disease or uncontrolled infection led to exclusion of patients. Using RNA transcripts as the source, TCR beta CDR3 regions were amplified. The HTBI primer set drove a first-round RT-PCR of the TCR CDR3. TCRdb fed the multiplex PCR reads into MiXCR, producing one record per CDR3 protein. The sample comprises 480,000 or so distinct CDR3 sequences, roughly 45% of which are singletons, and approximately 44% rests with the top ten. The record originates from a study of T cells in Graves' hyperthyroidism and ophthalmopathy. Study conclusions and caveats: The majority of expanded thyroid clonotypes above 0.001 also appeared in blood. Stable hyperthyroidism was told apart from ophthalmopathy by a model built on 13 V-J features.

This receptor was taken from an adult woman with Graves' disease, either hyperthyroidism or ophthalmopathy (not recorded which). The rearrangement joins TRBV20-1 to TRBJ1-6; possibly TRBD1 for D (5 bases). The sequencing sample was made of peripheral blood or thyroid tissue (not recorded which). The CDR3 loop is CSAQSQGGNSPLHF. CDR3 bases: TGCAGTGCTCAGTCGCAGGGTGGAAATTCACCCCTCCACTTT.